The sequence of this T cell receptor beta chain was determined in a study of blood T cell repertoires in COVID-19. At the level of the study: From the United States, Italy and Spain came samples of acute and convalescent COVID-19.

Clones were sequenced by immunoSEQ multiplex PCR, and TCRdb holds only the in-frame ones, with some missing. The sample contains fewer than 15,000 clones, about 88% of which appear only once. Germline V lookup: CDR1 LGHDT, CDR2 YNNKEL (reference sequence). The CDR3 runs to 16 residues. V lost 1 base and J 5 bases, leaving 15 bases between the germline ends. The sample taken for sequencing was peripheral blood. J is TRBJ2-1 and V is TRBV3-1 (or the pseudogene TRBV3-2); D is perhaps TRBD2 (6 bases). The sequence was collected from a human donor in a cohort sampled during active COVID-19. The CDR3 region is CASSQGSGSAHNEQFF. The CDR3 DNA follows: TGTGCCAGCAGCCAAGGGTCCGGGAGCGCCCACAATGAGCAGTTCTTC.